This T cell receptor (beta chain) derives from a study of cytomegalovirus exposure and HLA in healthy donors. The CDR3 has 13 residues. The V gene's germline CDR1 is SGHTA and CDR2 FQGTGA. The ends were cut back, 5 bases at V and 1 base at J, with 8 bases in the middle. The primer mix had 60 Vbeta and 13 Jbeta primers. Measured with immunoSEQ multiplex PCR; TCRdb has only the in-frame clones, and not every one. The table lists over 150,000 clones, 80% of them singletons. General study findings and limits: The listing of 150 to 200 TCR beta chains classed them as cytomegalovirus-associated.

Comments on this clone: No antigen is known for it.

Sequencing was performed on PBMCs. The chain couples TRBV7-3 to TRBJ1-1; D is uncertain. The clonotype comes from a man aged 25-40 years in good health and CMV-seropositive. CDR3 coding DNA: TGTGCCAGCAGCGAAGCAAGGAACACTGAAGCTTTCTTT. Translation: CASSEARNTEAFF.